The 27 T cell receptor beta chains below come from one sample, sequenced in a study of cytomegalovirus exposure and HLA in healthy donors. The PCR ran on 60 Vbeta and 13 Jbeta primers. Profiling relied on immunoSEQ multiplex PCR, and the TCRdb table lists in-frame clones only, not all of them. Among approximately 130,000 clones listed, more than 60% were seen once. The sample comprised PBMCs. The receptors originated from a man aged 25-45 years in good health and CMV-seronegative.

V usage is TRBV19 and J usage is TRBJ2-7; 9 bases are a match to TRBD2. Germline CDR1 reads LNHDA; CDR2 reads SQIVND (reference sequence). This CDR3 region has 13 residues. Trimming cost V 2 bases and J 5 bases; bases outside gene matches: 1. The CDR3 region is CASSIKRGDEQYF. Here the CDR3 DNA reads TGTGCCAGTAGTATAAAGCGGGGGGACGAGCAGTACTTC.

V and J are TRBV7-9 and TRBJ1-5; D is unclear. The ends were cut back, 0 bases at V and 0 bases at J, with 6 bases in the middle. Germline assignment: CDR1 SEHNR and CDR2 FQNEAQ (reference sequence). The CDR3 consists of 15 residues. This CDR3 reads CASSLASNSNQPQHF. The DNA for the CDR3 is TGTGCCAGCAGCTTAGCCAGTAATAGCAATCAGCCCCAGCATTTT.

This chain connects TRBV5-6 to TRBJ2-1, with TRBD2 matching over 7 bases. This CDR3 contains 18 residues. Trimming at V came to 4 bases and at J to 5 bases, leaving 18 bases not matched to a gene. The germline V gene encodes CDR1 SGHDT and CDR2 YYEEEE. This chain's CDR3 is CASSLNRVTSARNNEQFF. The DNA for the CDR3 is TGTGCCAGCAGCCTCAATAGGGTAACTAGCGCCCGAAACAATGAGCAGTTCTTC.

The V gene is TRBV30, the J gene TRBJ1-1; D perhaps matches TRBD1 (6 bases). The CDR3 covers 13 residues. Germline V gene data show CDR1 as GTSNPN and CDR2 as SVGIG (reference sequence). V lost 0 bases to trimming and J lost 2 bases, with 7 bases between them. The CDR3 region has the DNA TGTGCCTGGAGTGTGGACAGTAACACTGAAGCTTTCTTT. It yields the protein CAWSVDSNTEAFF.

This chain connects TRBV4-2 to TRBJ1-1, with TRBD1 matching 9 bases. CDR3 length equals 15 residues. The V gene's germline CDR1 is LGHNA and CDR2 YNFKEQ. V shed 3 bases, J shed 0 bases, and the junction held 2 bases outside the gene matches. The DNA for the CDR3 is TGTGCCAGCAGCCACGACAGGGGGGTGAACACTGAAGCTTTCTTT. It yields the protein CASSHDRGVNTEAFF.

The J gene is TRBJ2-5, the V gene TRBV4-2, with TRBD2 matching 11 bases. The CDR3 sequence is 16 residues long. Trimming at V came to 1 base and at J to 3 bases, leaving 4 bases not matched to a gene. CDR1 and CDR2 (germline): LGHNA, YNFKEQ. CDR3 protein: CASSQGTSGPEETQYF. CDR3 sequence (DNA): TGTGCCAGCAGCCAAGGGACTAGCGGGCCTGAAGAGACCCAGTACTTC.

The V and J genes are TRBV7-8 and TRBJ2-7, with 9 nucleotides matching TRBD2. Germline values: CDR1 SGHVS, CDR2 FQNEAQ. The V gene end was trimmed by 1 base and the J gene end by 3 bases; junction bases not matched to a gene: 7. The CDR3 runs to 16 residues. CDR3 sequence (DNA): TGTGCCAGCAGCTTAGGAACGCTAGCGGGACGCTACGAGCAGTACTTC. Its protein product is CASSLGTLAGRYEQYF.

The gene calls are TRBV4-2 and TRBJ2-7; tentatively, D is TRBD2 (7 bases). V was cut by 0 bases and J by 4 bases, with 13 bases left in between. There are 15 residues in the CDR3. Germline assignment: CDR1 LGHNA and CDR2 YNFKEQ. The DNA of the CDR3 is TGTGCCAGCAGCCAAGATGCGGGGGCGGCGTACGAGCAGTACTTC. Amino acids: CASSQDAGAAYEQYF.

This clone was found once. This chain links TRBV25-1 with TRBJ1-6; 10 bases match TRBD1. The germline CDR1 and CDR2 sequences are MGHDK and SYGVNS. CDR3 length: 16 amino acids. Trimming removed 5 bases from V and 7 bases from J; junction bases left unmatched: 8. CDR3 sequence (DNA): TGTGCCAGCAGTACCTTGGACAGGGGGACGAATTCACCCCTCCACTTT. Protein sequence: CASSTLDRGTNSPLHF.

The rearrangement joins TRBV4-3 to TRBJ2-2, with TRBD2 matching 9 bases. V lost 2 bases and J lost 7; bases outside the gene matches: 8. Germline V gives CDR1 LGHNA, CDR2 YSLEER. This CDR3 is 16 amino acids long. The CDR3 DNA reads TGCGCCAGCAGCCAACGCGGGGGGGCCGGGGGCGGGGAGCTGTTTTTT. Amino acids: CASSQRGGAGGGELFF.

The chain uses TRBV19 and TRBJ1-5, with no clear D. Trimming pared 7 bases from V and 0 bases from J, leaving 16 bases between. The V gene's germline CDR1 is LNHDA and CDR2 SQIVND (reference sequence). This CDR3 is built from 16 residues. CDR3 coding DNA: TGTGCCAGTACCCTCAGGCCCATCGTTAGCAATCAGCCCCAGCATTTT. Encoded protein: CASTLRPIVSNQPQHF.

The gene calls are TRBV27 and TRBJ1-2; D possibly corresponds to TRBD1 (5 bases). In germline, CDR1 is MNHEY, CDR2 SMNVEV (reference sequence). The V and J ends lost 3 bases and 8 bases respectively, with 13 bases between them. The CDR3 consists of 13 residues. CDR3 coding DNA: TGTGCCAGCAGTTTTTTAGGACAATCGGGCTACACCTTC. This codes for CASSFLGQSGYTF.

This chain connects TRBV5-4 to TRBJ1-2, with 7 nucleotides matching TRBD1. V lost 6 bases to trimming and J lost 2 bases; unmatched junction nucleotides: 7. The germline V gene has CDR1 SGHNT and CDR2 YYREEE (reference sequence). The CDR3 runs 14 residues. The CDR3 spells CASIHSTGNYGYTF. The CDR3 coding sequence is TGTGCCAGCATCCATTCGACAGGGAACTATGGCTACACCTTC.

The CDR3 DNA sequence: TGCGCCAGCAGCCAAATGACTAACAATGAGCAGTTCTTC. Protein sequence: CASSQMTNNEQFF. The chain links TRBV4-3 to TRBJ2-1; a possible D gene is TRBD2 (5 bases). V lost 2 bases, J lost 5 bases, and 7 bases lay in between. There are 13 residues in the CDR3. The germline V gene has CDR1 LGHNA and CDR2 YSLEER.

J is TRBJ2-7 and V is TRBV20-1; D unresolved. The V gene lost 3 bases and the J gene lost 2 bases, with 5 bases spanning the gap. This CDR3 comprises 11 residues. The V gene's germline CDR1 is DFQATT and CDR2 SNEGSKA (reference sequence). CDR3 nucleotides: TGCAGTGCTAGCATCACCTACGAGCAGTACTTC. Its protein is CSASITYEQYF.

V is TRBV6-1 and J is TRBJ2-5; D gene unclear. Looked up from germline, CDR1 is MNHNS and CDR2 is SASEGT. The CDR3 consists of 13 residues. V dropped 4 bases and J dropped 7 bases, with 13 bases sitting between them. The CDR3 coding sequence is TGTGCCAGCAGTGCTTCCCTTTCTATGACCCAGTACTTC. This gives the protein CASSASLSMTQYF.

The chain has TRBV19 and TRBJ2-7; D gene ambiguous. The CDR3 extends over 14 amino acids. V dropped 2 bases and J dropped 5 bases, with 13 bases sitting between them. The V gene's germline CDR1 is LNHDA and CDR2 SQIVND (reference sequence). The CDR3 spells CASSINHLNNEQYF. The CDR3 coding sequence is TGTGCCAGTAGTATAAACCACCTTAACAACGAGCAGTACTTC.

The chain couples TRBV5-1 to TRBJ2-5; 8 nucleotides agree with TRBD1. CDR3 size: 14 residues. With 7 bases clipped from V and 5 bases from J, the junction kept 10 bases outside the gene matches. Germline values: CDR1 SGHRS, CDR2 YFSETQ. CDR3 amino acids: CASCGQGIMETQYF. In nucleotides, the CDR3 is TGCGCCAGCTGCGGACAGGGTATAATGGAGACCCAGTACTTC.

This clone was detected once. V and J are TRBV18 and TRBJ1-1; 10 nucleotides align to TRBD1. The CDR3 has 14 amino acids. CDR1 is KGHSH, CDR2 LQKENI, per germline. The junction had 5 bases not matched to a gene; V was cut back by 5 bases and J by 5 bases. The CDR3 loop reads CASSTTGGRTEAFF. The CDR3 bases are TGTGCCAGCTCAACGACAGGGGGCAGGACTGAAGCTTTCTTT.

The chain is built from TRBV6-6 and TRBJ1-2; D may be TRBD1 (6 bases). Deletions cut 8 bases from V and 6 bases from J, with 19 bases between. CDR1 is MNHNY and CDR2 is SVGAGI in the germline V gene (reference sequence). The CDR3 consists of 14 residues. The CDR3: CASEGGAQWNGYTF. The CDR3 DNA follows: TGTGCCAGCGAGGGGGGGGCGCAGTGGAATGGCTACACCTTC.

This chain uses TRBV28 with TRBJ2-5; 8 nucleotides line up with TRBD2. Trimming cost V 1 base and J 5 bases; bases outside gene matches: 6. CDR1 MDHEN and CDR2 SYDVKM come from the germline V gene. This CDR3 contains 15 residues. CDR3 DNA: TGTGCCAGCAGTTTATTCTCGGGGGGGCAGGAGACCCAGTACTTC. Its protein product is CASSLFSGGQETQYF.

The chain employs TRBV11-2 and TRBJ2-7; a possible D gene is TRBD2 (6 bases). The CDR3 length is 13 residues. Germline CDR1 SGHAT, CDR2 FQNNGV. The V end was cut by 5 bases, the J end by 4 bases, with 12 bases between. Here the CDR3 reads CASSPGGFYEQYF. The CDR3 nucleotides read TGTGCCAGCAGCCCCGGAGGGTTTTACGAGCAGTACTTC.

The chain recombines TRBV15 with TRBJ2-2; D is possibly TRBD1 (6 bases). The V gene's germline CDR1 is LNHNV and CDR2 YYDKDF (reference sequence). V was clipped by 4 bases and J by 5 bases, with 17 bases between them. This CDR3 region has 16 residues. This CDR3 reads CATSKQGTPRTGELFF. The CDR3 nucleotides read TGTGCCACCAGCAAACAGGGAACCCCGAGAACCGGGGAGCTGTTTTTT. Full variable domain (rest looked up from reference TRBV15 and TRBJ2-2): DAMVIQNPRYQVTQFGKPVTLSCSQTLNHNVMYWYQQKSSQAPKLLFHYYDKDFNNEADTPDNFQSRRPNTSFCFLDIRSPGLGDTAMYLCATSKQGTPRTGELFFGEGSRLTVL.

The V gene is TRBV5-1, the J gene TRBJ1-2; D gene uncertain. Germline CDR1 and CDR2: SGHRS and YFSETQ. V was cut by 4 bases and J by 3 bases, with 10 bases left in between. The CDR3 spans 13 residues. The CDR3 here is CASSGDTDYGYTF. The DNA for the CDR3 is TGCGCCAGCAGCGGTGACACGGACTATGGCTACACCTTC.

This clone was counted only a few times. The rearrangement uses TRBV27 and TRBJ2-7, with 9 bases lining up with TRBD2. Trimming took 6 bases from V and 1 from J; bases not matched to a gene: 4. Germline CDR1 reads MNHEY; CDR2 reads SMNVEV (reference sequence). The CDR3 runs to 14 residues. CDR3 sequence reads: CASRTSGESYEQYF. The CDR3 nucleotides read TGTGCCAGCAGGACTAGCGGAGAATCCTACGAGCAGTACTTC.

This rearrangement joins TRBV10-3 to TRBJ2-7; D remains ambiguous. This CDR3 contains 13 residues. CDR1 ENHRY and CDR2 SYGVKD come from the germline V gene. V gave up 2 bases and J gave up 1 base, with 6 bases separating them. CDR3 nucleotide sequence: TGTGCCATCAGTGAGGGTAGTTCCTACGAGCAGTACTTC. Translation gives CAISEGSSYEQYF.

The chain links TRBV10-3 to TRBJ1-2; D is undetermined. The CDR3 is made up of 13 amino acids. Trimming took 7 bases from V and 8 from J, leaving 17 bases between them. The germline CDR1 and CDR2 sequences are ENHRY and SYGVKD. The CDR3 DNA sequence: TGTGCCATCACCGTGGACGGCCGGGAAGGCTACACCTTC. Amino acid sequence: CAITVDGREGYTF.